Given below is one T cell receptor (beta chain) in context. These data originate in a study of blood T cell repertoires in COVID-19. Study-wide background: PBMCs, B-cell-depleted T cells, or T cells were the source of the cDNA or gDNA that made up the material.

Trimming left V 0 bases short and J 7 bases short, with 6 bases between. In germline, CDR1 is PRHDT, CDR2 FYEKMQ (reference sequence). The CDR3 is 12 amino acids. Authors' processing steps: The assay estimated nucleated cells by amplifying reference gene primers. The table came from immunoSEQ multiplex PCR; TCRdb's copy has only in-frame clones and leaves some out. That table gives V, J and clone size, and the DNA gave D and trimming. The data hold about 160,000 clones, with roughly nine tenths observed a single time. This chain links TRBV13 with TRBJ1-1, with D hard to call. Sequenced sample: peripheral blood. The sequence was collected from a woman aged 70-85 years with acute or convalescent COVID-19. DNA of the CDR3: TGTGCCAGCAGCTTAGGCCGTCTTGAAGCTTTCTTT. The encoded protein is CASSLGRLEAFF.